This TCR beta chain was recovered during a study of CD8+ T cells in alopecia areata (dated by TCRdb to 2017 to 2018). Looking at the study overall: Treated patients were enrolled in an open-label pilot trial of oral tofacitinib at 5 to 10 mg twice daily for moderate-to-severe alopecia areata. Patients received tofacitinib for 6 to 18 months and were then followed off drug for 6 months to check for delayed response and recurrence. The SALT score, which quantifies the percentage of affected scalp surface area, was used to measure disease severity in treated patients. To study T cell clonal expansion in alopecia areata, the researchers applied high-throughput TCRbeta sequencing to both the C3H/HeJ mouse model and human patients. Scalp tissue and sorted CD4+ and CD8+ peripheral blood T cells from patchy and totalis/universalis alopecia areata patients and from healthy controls were covered by human TCRbeta sequencing. Biopsies were taken from tofacitinib-treated patients at baseline and again at 4 and 24 weeks into treatment, and several of those patients also had a later scalp biopsy. Scalp clonality was compared among normal scalp (n=4), patchy alopecia areata scalp (n=8), and alopecia totalis/universalis scalp (n=8). RNA was extracted with the PAXgene miRNA kit for fixed scalp, the miRNeasy kit for PBMCs, and the RNeasy kit for mouse skin. TCRbeta CDR3 regions were amplified by immunoSEQ multiplex PCR with 35 Vbeta forward and 13 Jbeta reverse primers. General conclusions and limits of the study: Compared with normal scalp, lesional scalp, particularly in alopecia totalis/universalis, had higher clonality and more expanded CD8+ clones, which suggests antigenic drive. Unlike mouse skin, which is dominated by gammadelta T cells, normal human skin has resident alphabeta T cells that are also sequenced, and this complicates analysis of the scalp TCR repertoire. Scalp clonality and the number of expanded CD8+ clones among the top 100 scalp clones were significantly decreased by tofacitinib. Shared TCR sequences between patients were less evident than in mice, which may be partly attributable to HLA diversity in the patient population. Because the treated cohort was small and had only one nonresponder, larger studies are needed to examine links between baseline CD8+ expansion and response. During tofacitinib treatment, many expanded lesional clones stuck around in both scalp and blood, and this persistence may partly explain why relapse happens after treatment is stopped.

Library generation was performed with the immunoSEQ multiplex PCR assay. RNA was extracted from all samples and reverse transcribed into cDNA, which served as template for TCR sequencing. SuperScript III was used to make first-strand cDNA, primed with a 2:1 mix of oligo-dT and random hexamers. Amplification bias was assessed with a synthetic immune receptor repertoire, and residual bias was removed computationally. As for the original processing: Raw reads were preprocessed for error removal, and CDR3 was defined according to IMGT conventions as running from the conserved cysteine to phenylalanine. Clonality was calculated as 1 minus Shannon entropy normalized by log2 of the number of productive unique TCRs. Whether scalp clones were CD4 or CD8 was inferred by matching scalp TCRbeta sequences against CD4 and CD8 repertoires sorted from blood. In TCRdb, the immuneACCESS table is reduced to in-frame sequences with V and J assigned. These tables do not hold every clone; where another copy was compared, an unresolved V gene accounts for under half, and the others remain unexplained. V and J calls and clone size are copied from that table; D and trimming were computed from the DNA. The sample contains 150,000 to 200,000 clones, about 60% of them found a single time. Jointly, the top ten make up roughly an eighth of the sample.

Read against the paper, the sample's time point label means: around 22 weeks on oral tofacitinib. What this sample's treatment or condition label stands for: oral pan-JAK inhibitor, 5-10 mg twice daily. Peripheral blood and lesional scalp punch biopsies were obtained from patients with alopecia areata. PBMCs were isolated by density centrifugation and stained for CD3, CD4 and CD8, after which CD4+ and CD8+ T cells were sorted on a FACSAria. In regard to this clone: This clone's antigen is unknown. Per-base quality was not reported, and no clone a single base away is much larger than it.

V is shortened by 3 bases, J by 7 bases, and the region joining them spans 8 bases. The CDR3 contains 12 residues, cysteine and phenylalanine counted. The DNA shown is the 36-base CDR3, in frame from base 1. Taken from the germline V gene, the CDR1 and CDR2 loops are SGDLS and YYNGEE. This clonotype was obtained from a human donor with alopecia areata. This specimen consisted of CD8+ T cells sorted from blood, obtained at week 24, from a patient treated with tofacitinib. In this chain, TRBV9 is recombined with TRBJ2-1; the D gene cannot be resolved reliably. DNA sequence: TGTGCCAGCAGCGAGTCGGGTAATGAGCAGTTCTTC. Translation gives CASSESGNEQFF.